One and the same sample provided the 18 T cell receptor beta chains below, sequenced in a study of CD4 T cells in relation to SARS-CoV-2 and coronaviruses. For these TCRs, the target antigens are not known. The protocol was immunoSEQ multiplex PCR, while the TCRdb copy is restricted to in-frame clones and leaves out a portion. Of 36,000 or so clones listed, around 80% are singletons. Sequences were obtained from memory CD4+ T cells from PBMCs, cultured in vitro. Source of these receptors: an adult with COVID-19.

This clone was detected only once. The CDR3 sequence: CASSQDVGSGKRSQYF. CDR3 DNA sequence: TGTGCCAGCAGCCAAGATGTCGGGAGCGGCAAGAGGAGCCAGTACTTC. The V gene is TRBV3-1 (or the pseudogene TRBV3-2), the J gene TRBJ2-5; D may be TRBD2 (6 bases). Germline values: CDR1 LGHDT, CDR2 YNNKEL (reference sequence). V lost 0 bases and J lost 10, with 21 bases in between. CDR3 length equals 16 residues.

The CDR3 protein is CASRGGGEGADGYTF. The CDR3 region has the DNA TGTGCCAGCAGGGGGGGCGGGGAGGGGGCTGACGGCTACACCTTC. The chain has TRBV6-5 and TRBJ1-2, with 7 bases that match TRBD1. Germline CDR1 and CDR2: MNHEY and SVGAGI. Trimming at V came to 6 bases and at J to 8 bases, leaving 15 bases not matched to a gene. CDR3 size: 15 residues.

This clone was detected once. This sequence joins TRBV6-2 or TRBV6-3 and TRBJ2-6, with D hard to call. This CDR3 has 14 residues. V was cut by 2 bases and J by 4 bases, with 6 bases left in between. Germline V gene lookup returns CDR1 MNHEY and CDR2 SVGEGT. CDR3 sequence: CASSYGVGANVLTF. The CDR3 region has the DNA TGTGCCAGCAGTTACGGCGTAGGGGCCAACGTCCTGACTTTC.

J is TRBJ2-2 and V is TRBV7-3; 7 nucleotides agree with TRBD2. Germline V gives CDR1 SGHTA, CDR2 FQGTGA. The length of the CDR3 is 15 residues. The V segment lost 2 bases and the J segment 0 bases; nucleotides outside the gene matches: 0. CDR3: CASSLAGANTGELFF. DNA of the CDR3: TGTGCCAGCAGCTTAGCGGGAGCGAACACCGGGGAGCTGTTTTTT.

The CDR3 reads CASSQDPTQPQHF. In nucleotides, the CDR3 is TGTGCCAGCAGCCAGGACCCAACGCAGCCCCAGCATTTT. The V gene is TRBV12-3 or TRBV12-4, the J gene TRBJ1-5; D is uncertain. V dropped 6 bases and J dropped 7 bases, with 13 bases sitting between them. The CDR3 totals 13 residues.

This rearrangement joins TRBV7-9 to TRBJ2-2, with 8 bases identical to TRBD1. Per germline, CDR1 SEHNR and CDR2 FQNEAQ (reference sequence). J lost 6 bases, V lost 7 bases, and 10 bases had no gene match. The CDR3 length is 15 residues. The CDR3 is CASTPGRQGPGELFF. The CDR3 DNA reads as TGTGCCAGCACCCCCGGGAGACAGGGGCCCGGGGAGCTGTTTTTT.

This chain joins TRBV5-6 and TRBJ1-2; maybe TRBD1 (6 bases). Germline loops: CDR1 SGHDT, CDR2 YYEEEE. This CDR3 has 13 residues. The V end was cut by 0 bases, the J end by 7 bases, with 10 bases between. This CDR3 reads CASSLAQGSGYTF. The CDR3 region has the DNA TGTGCCAGCAGCTTGGCCCAGGGGAGTGGCTACACCTTC.

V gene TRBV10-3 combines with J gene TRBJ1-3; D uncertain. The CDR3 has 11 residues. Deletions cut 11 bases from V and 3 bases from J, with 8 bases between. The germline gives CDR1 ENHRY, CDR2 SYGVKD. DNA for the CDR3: TGTGCCGCCAACTTTGGAAACACCATATATTTT. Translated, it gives CAANFGNTIYF.

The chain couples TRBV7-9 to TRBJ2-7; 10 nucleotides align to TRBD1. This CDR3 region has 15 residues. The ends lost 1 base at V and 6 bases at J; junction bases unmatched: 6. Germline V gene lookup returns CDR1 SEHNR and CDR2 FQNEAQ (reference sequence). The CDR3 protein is CASSLGPTGGGEQYF. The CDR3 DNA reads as TGTGCCAGCAGCTTAGGCCCGACAGGGGGCGGCGAGCAGTACTTC.

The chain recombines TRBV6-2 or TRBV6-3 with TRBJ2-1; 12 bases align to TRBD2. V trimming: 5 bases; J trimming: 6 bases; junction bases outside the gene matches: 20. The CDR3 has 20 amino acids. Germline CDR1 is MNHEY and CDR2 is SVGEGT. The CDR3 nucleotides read TGTGCCAGCAGTATCAACCGTCGAATCCGAGGACTAGCGGGATCCAATGAGCAGTTCTTC. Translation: CASSINRRIRGLAGSNEQFF.

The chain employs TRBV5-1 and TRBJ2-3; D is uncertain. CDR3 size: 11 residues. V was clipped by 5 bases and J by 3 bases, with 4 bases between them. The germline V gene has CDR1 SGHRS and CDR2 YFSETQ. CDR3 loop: CASRETDTQYF. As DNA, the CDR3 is TGCGCCAGCAGGGAGACAGATACGCAGTATTTT.

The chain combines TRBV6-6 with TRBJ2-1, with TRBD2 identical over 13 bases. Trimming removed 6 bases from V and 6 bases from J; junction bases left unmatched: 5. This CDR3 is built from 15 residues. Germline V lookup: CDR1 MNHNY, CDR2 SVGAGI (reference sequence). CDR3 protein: CASRPGLAGANEQFF. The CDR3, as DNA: TGTGCCAGCAGACCAGGACTAGCGGGAGCCAATGAGCAGTTCTTC.

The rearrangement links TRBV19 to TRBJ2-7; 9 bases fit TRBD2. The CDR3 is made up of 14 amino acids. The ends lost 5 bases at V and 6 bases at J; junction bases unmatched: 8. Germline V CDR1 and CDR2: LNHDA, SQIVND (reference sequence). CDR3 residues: CASSPPIAGAEQYF. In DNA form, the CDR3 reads TGTGCCAGTAGTCCTCCGATAGCGGGAGCCGAGCAGTACTTC.

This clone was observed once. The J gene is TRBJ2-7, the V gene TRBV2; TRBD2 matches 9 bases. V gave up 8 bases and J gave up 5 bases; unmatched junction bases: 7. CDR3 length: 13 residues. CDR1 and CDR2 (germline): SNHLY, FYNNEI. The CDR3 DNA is TGTGCCAGCGGGCTAGCGGGACTGAACGAGCAGTACTTC. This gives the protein CASGLAGLNEQYF.

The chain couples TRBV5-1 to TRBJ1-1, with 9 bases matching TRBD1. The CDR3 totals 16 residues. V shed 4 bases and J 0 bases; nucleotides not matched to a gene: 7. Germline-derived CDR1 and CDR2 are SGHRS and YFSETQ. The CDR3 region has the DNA TGCGCCAGCAGCCCGGGACAGGGTCTCGTGAACACTGAAGCTTTCTTT. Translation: CASSPGQGLVNTEAFF.

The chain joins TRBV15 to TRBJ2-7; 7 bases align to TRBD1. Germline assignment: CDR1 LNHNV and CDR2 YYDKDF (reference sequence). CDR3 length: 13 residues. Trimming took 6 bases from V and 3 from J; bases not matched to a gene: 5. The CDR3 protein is CATRIGGFYEQYF. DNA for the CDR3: TGTGCCACCAGGATAGGGGGCTTCTACGAGCAGTACTTC.

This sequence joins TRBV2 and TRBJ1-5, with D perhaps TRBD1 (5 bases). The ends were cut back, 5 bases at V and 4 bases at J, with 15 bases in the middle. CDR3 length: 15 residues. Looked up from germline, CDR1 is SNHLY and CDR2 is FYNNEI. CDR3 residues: CASSIGAQGNQPQHF. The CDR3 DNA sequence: TGTGCCAGCAGTATCGGGGCGCAGGGTAATCAGCCCCAGCATTTT.

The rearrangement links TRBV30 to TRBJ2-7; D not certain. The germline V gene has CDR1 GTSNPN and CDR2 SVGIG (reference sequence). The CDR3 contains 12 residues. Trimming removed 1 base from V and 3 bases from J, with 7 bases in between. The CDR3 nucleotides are TGTGCCTGGAGTGAAGACAACTACGAGCAGTACTTC. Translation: CAWSEDNYEQYF.